Only a few counts were recorded for the clone carrying this T cell receptor (beta chain). Its target is unknown. It was with a sample-barcoded 5' primer and a J-beta primer mix that a second PCR of about 6 to 12 cycles was run. A single record per CDR3 protein comes from TCRdb applying MiXCR to the 5' RACE reads. Of approximately 2,000,000 distinct CDR3 sequences listed, about two fifths are singletons. The data were obtained in a study of blood T cells in healthy people across ages. For the study at large: The capture of about one barcoded beta molecule per two T cells was achieved by template switching. Study-level points and caveats: Diversity of TCR beta per million T cells declined in a roughly linear way with age. With donor CMV status unknown, expanded clonotype changes were possibly confounded.

The CDR3 covers 14 residues. The ends were cut back, 1 base at V and 3 bases at J, with 11 bases in the middle. Germline loops: CDR1 SGDLS, CDR2 YYNGEE. Every sample yielded at least 6 million isolated PBMCs. The sample consisted of blood. J is TRBJ2-7 and V is TRBV9; D might be TRBD1 (5 bases). The TCR sequence derives from a human donor in good health. Written as DNA, the CDR3 is TGTGCCAGCAGCGTACGGGCAGGGAACTACGAGCAGTACTTC. This sequence encodes CASSVRAGNYEQYF.